This passage covers 19 T cell receptor beta chains from one sample sequenced in a study of blood T cell repertoires in COVID-19. Assay: immunoSEQ multiplex PCR; the TCRdb copy retains only in-frame clones and omits some. The sample yields 110,000 to 150,000 clones, more than 80% seen once. Sequencing used peripheral blood. The receptors come from a human donor in a cohort sampled during active COVID-19.

The V and J genes are TRBV7-9 and TRBJ2-5; no reliable D call. Trimming cost V 1 base and J 3 bases, with 6 bases left between them. Germline-derived CDR1 and CDR2 are SEHNR and FQNEAQ (reference sequence). This CDR3 has 13 amino acids. The CDR3 DNA follows: TGTGCCAGCAGCTTAGACTCCGAAGAGACCCAGTACTTC. Amino acids: CASSLDSEETQYF.

This clone was counted a single time. The chain carries TRBV24-1 and TRBJ2-5, with 12 positions matching TRBD2. CDR3 length: 16 residues. Germline CDR1 is KGHDR and CDR2 is SFDVKD. Trimming cost V 3 bases and J 3 bases; bases outside gene matches: 4. The CDR3 DNA reads as TGTGCCACCAGTGATGGACTAGCGGGGCCCAAAGAGACCCAGTACTTC. This gives the protein CATSDGLAGPKETQYF.

The chain links TRBV5-5 to TRBJ2-3; no definite D call. Trimming removed 4 bases from V and 2 bases from J, with 5 bases in between. This CDR3 is 12 amino acids long. Germline CDR1 reads SGHKS; CDR2 reads YYEKEE (reference sequence). DNA of the CDR3: TGTGCCAGCAGCCCCAACACAGATACGCAGTATTTT. It codes for CASSPNTDTQYF.

The chain recombines TRBV3-1 (or the pseudogene TRBV3-2) with TRBJ1-2, with D unresolved. V dropped 6 bases and J dropped 6 bases, with 14 bases sitting between them. The CDR3 is 13 residues long. Germline CDR1 and CDR2: LGHDT and YNNKEL (reference sequence). The CDR3 bases are TGTGCCAGCAGTTACGGGTCCGACGATGGCTACACCTTC. This codes for CASSYGSDDGYTF.

V usage is TRBV28 and J usage is TRBJ2-1; possible D gene TRBD1, 5 bases. The CDR3 length is 10 residues. CDR1 MDHEN and CDR2 SYDVKM come from the germline V gene. Trimming took off 11 bases at V and 15 bases at J, with 17 bases between the two ends. CDR3 DNA: TGTGCCGCAGGGATCCGAGGATTGTTCTTC. Translation gives CAAGIRGLFF.

The J gene is TRBJ2-7, the V gene TRBV12-3 or TRBV12-4, with D perhaps matching TRBD2 (5 bases). V lost 1 base, J lost 4 bases, and 8 bases lay in between. The CDR3 loop spans 13 amino acids. CDR3 bases: TGTGCCAGCAGTTTAGGACTACCTTACGAGCAGTACTTC. Amino acids: CASSLGLPYEQYF.

The chain combines TRBV5-1 with TRBJ2-1, with D perhaps TRBD1 (5 bases). The CDR3 consists of 16 residues. V shed 0 bases and J shed 9 bases, with 19 bases lying between them. Germline V gene lookup returns CDR1 SGHRS and CDR2 YFSETQ. CDR3 loop: CASSLAQGPTTGEQFF. DNA of the CDR3: TGCGCCAGCAGCTTGGCGCAGGGCCCAACAACAGGTGAGCAGTTCTTC.

This chain connects TRBV11-3 to TRBJ2-3; a possible D gene is TRBD2 (5 bases). The V end lost 1 base, the J end lost 6 bases, and 11 bases lay between the germline ends. CDR1 is SGHNT and CDR2 is YENEEA in the germline V gene. There are 14 residues in the CDR3. CDR3 region: CASSLGEKRDTQYF. The CDR3 bases are TGTGCCAGCAGCTTAGGGGAGAAACGCGATACGCAGTATTTT.

The genes are TRBV9 and TRBJ2-3; 8 bases align to TRBD2. The CDR3 sequence is 17 residues long. Trimming removed 4 bases from V and 2 bases from J; junction bases left unmatched: 12. CDR1 SGDLS and CDR2 YYNGEE come from the germline V gene. DNA of the CDR3: TGTGCCAGCAGCCCACAATTAGCGGGGACCCACACAGATACGCAGTATTTT. Protein: CASSPQLAGTHTDTQYF. The variable domain in full, completed from reference TRBV9 and TRBJ2-3, reads DSGVTQTPKHLITATGQRVTLRCSPRSGDLSVYWYQQSLDQGLQFLIQYYNGEERAKGNILERFSAQQFPDLHSELNLSSLELGDSALYFCASSPQLAGTHTDTQYFGPGTRLTVL.

In this sample, this clone turned up once. J is TRBJ2-1 and V is TRBV13; 12 bases fit TRBD2. Germline V gene sequence: CDR1 PRHDT, CDR2 FYEKMQ (reference sequence). J lost 8 bases, V lost 3 bases, and 8 bases had no gene match. CDR3 length equals 16 residues. This chain's CDR3 is CASSFRLAGEGDEQFF. In DNA form, the CDR3 reads TGTGCCAGCAGCTTCCGACTAGCGGGGGAAGGGGATGAGCAGTTCTTC.

The V call is TRBV20-1, the J call TRBJ2-5; TRBD2 is a possible D gene (6 bases). The germline V and J ends were trimmed by 3 bases and 2 bases, with 13 bases remaining between them. Per germline, CDR1 DFQATT and CDR2 SNEGSKA (reference sequence). This CDR3 is 14 amino acids long. The CDR3 sequence: CSASGRGIQETQYF. In DNA, the CDR3 is TGCAGTGCTAGTGGTCGGGGGATTCAAGAGACCCAGTACTTC.

The chain employs TRBV7-2 and TRBJ2-2; D is perhaps TRBD2 (5 bases). Germline V gene lookup returns CDR1 SGHTA and CDR2 FQGNSA. This CDR3 contains 14 residues. The V end was cut by 2 bases, the J end by 4 bases, with 8 bases between. CDR3 nucleotide sequence: TGTGCCAGCAGCTTAAATCGGGGCACCGGGGAGCTGTTTTTT. Protein product: CASSLNRGTGELFF.

This sequence joins TRBV27 and TRBJ2-5; TRBD2 matches at 9 bases. The CDR3 runs to 16 residues. Germline CDR1 and CDR2: MNHEY and SMNVEV (reference sequence). J was trimmed by 4 bases and V by 4 bases; bases with no gene match: 10. The CDR3 coding sequence is TGTGCCAGCAGTTCCTTCGGCGGGGGGGCCGGAGAGACCCAGTACTTC. Its protein is CASSSFGGGAGETQYF.

This clone has only one observation. The V gene is TRBV5-1, the J gene TRBJ2-4; D is uncertain. The CDR3 contains 14 residues. Per the germline V gene, CDR1 is SGHRS and CDR2 is YFSETQ. V was trimmed by 0 bases and J by 0 bases, leaving 4 bases between them. In nucleotides, the CDR3 is TGCGCCAGCAGCTTGGGGCTAGCCAAAAACATTCAGTACTTC. Its protein is CASSLGLAKNIQYF.

This rearrangement joins TRBV3-1 (or the pseudogene TRBV3-2) to TRBJ1-1, with a tentative D call TRBD1 (6 bases). Germline CDR1 LGHDT, CDR2 YNNKEL (reference sequence). Trimming removed 6 bases at V and 1 base at J, with 15 bases between. The CDR3 has 15 amino acids. The CDR3 coding sequence is TGTGCCAGCAGACCCCGGGGGGCAGAGAACACTGAAGCTTTCTTT. Translating gives CASRPRGAENTEAFF.

This clone was seen only once. V usage is TRBV9 and J usage is TRBJ2-6, with D possibly TRBD1 on 6 matching bases. Trimming removed 0 bases at V and 1 base at J, with 17 bases between. The length of the CDR3 is 19 residues. In germline, CDR1 is SGDLS, CDR2 YYNGEE. The CDR3: CASSVERGFPGSGANVLTF. Here the CDR3 DNA reads TGTGCCAGCAGCGTAGAAAGGGGGTTTCCCGGGTCTGGGGCCAACGTCCTGACTTTC.

The chain employs TRBV30 and TRBJ2-1, with D perhaps TRBD2 (7 bases). V shed 0 bases and J shed 6 bases, with 12 bases lying between them. The CDR3 spans 14 residues. Looked up from germline, CDR1 is GTSNPN and CDR2 is SVGIG (reference sequence). The CDR3 nucleotides are TGTGCCTGGAGTGTAGGGGGGGGCATCAATGAGCAGTTCTTC. Its protein product is CAWSVGGGINEQFF.

CDR3 coding DNA: TGTGCCAGCAGCCAAGATCGAGGCACCGGGGAGCTGTTTTTT. It is translated as CASSQDRGTGELFF. This sequence joins TRBV3-1 (or the pseudogene TRBV3-2) and TRBJ2-2; D is undetermined. Trimming stripped 0 bases from V and 4 bases from J, with 6 bases between. This CDR3 has 14 amino acids. The germline V gene encodes CDR1 LGHDT and CDR2 YNNKEL (reference sequence).

The CDR3 DNA reads as TGCAGCGTTGTCGTAGCCGGGGGGAACACTGAAGCTTTCTTT. It yields the protein CSVVVAGGNTEAFF. This sequence joins TRBV29-1 and TRBJ1-1; possibly TRBD1 for D (5 bases). This CDR3 spans 14 amino acids. Trimming took 4 bases from V and 1 from J, leaving 13 bases between them. The germline V gene encodes CDR1 SQVTM and CDR2 ANQGSEA.